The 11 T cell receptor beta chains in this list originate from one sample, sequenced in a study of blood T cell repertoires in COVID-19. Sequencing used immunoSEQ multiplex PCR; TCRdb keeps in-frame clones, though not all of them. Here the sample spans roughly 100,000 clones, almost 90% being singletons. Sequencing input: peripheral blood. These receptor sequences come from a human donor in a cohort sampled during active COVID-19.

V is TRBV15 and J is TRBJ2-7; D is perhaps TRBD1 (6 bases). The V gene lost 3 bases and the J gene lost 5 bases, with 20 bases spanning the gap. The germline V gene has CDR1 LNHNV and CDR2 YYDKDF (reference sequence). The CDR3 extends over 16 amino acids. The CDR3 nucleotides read TGTGCCACCAGCAGGATAGGGACACCCAGGAAGGACGAGCAGTACTTC. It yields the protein CATSRIGTPRKDEQYF.

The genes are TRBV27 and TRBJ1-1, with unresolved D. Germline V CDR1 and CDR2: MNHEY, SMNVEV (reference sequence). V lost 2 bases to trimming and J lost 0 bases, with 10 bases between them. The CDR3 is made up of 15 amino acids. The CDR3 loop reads CASSLRTEVNTEAFF. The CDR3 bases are TGTGCCAGCAGTTTAAGGACGGAGGTGAACACTGAAGCTTTCTTT.

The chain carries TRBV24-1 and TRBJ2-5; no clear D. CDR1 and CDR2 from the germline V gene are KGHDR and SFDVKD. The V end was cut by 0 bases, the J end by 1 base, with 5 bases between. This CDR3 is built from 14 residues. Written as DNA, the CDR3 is TGTGCCACCAGTGATTTGGGCACCCAAGAGACCCAGTACTTC. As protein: CATSDLGTQETQYF.

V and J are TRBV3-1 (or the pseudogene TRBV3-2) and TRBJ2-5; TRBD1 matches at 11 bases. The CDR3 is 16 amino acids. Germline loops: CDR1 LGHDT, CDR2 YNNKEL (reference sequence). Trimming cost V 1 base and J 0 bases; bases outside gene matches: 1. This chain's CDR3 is CASSQGDRGYQETQYF. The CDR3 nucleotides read TGTGCCAGCAGCCAAGGGGACAGGGGGTACCAAGAGACCCAGTACTTC.

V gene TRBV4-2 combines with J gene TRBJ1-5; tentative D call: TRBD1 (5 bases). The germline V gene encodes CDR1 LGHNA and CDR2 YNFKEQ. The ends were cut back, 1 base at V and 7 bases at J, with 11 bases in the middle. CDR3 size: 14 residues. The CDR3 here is CASSQAGKHQPQHF. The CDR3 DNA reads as TGTGCCAGCAGCCAAGCAGGGAAGCACCAGCCCCAGCATTTT.

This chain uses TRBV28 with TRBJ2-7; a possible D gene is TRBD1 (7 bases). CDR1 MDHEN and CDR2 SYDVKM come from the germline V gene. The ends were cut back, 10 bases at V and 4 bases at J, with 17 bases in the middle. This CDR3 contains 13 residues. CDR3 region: CATKGAGRYEQYF. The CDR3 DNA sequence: TGTGCCACCAAGGGGGCGGGAAGGTACGAGCAGTACTTC.

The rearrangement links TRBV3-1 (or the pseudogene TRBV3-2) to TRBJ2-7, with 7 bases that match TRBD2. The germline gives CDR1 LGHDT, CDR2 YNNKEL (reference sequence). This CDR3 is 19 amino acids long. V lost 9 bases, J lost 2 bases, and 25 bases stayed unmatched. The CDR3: CASPGGGGTRIPEAYEQYF. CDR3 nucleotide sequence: TGTGCCAGTCCGGGGGGAGGAGGAACCCGAATCCCGGAGGCCTACGAGCAGTACTTC.

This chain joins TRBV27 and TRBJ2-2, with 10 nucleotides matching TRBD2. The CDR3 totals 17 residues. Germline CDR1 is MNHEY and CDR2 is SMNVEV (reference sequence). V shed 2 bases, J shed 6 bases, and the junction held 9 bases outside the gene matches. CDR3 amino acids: CASSLDPRAGGPGELFF. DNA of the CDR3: TGTGCCAGCAGTTTAGATCCCAGAGCGGGGGGGCCCGGGGAGCTGTTTTTT.

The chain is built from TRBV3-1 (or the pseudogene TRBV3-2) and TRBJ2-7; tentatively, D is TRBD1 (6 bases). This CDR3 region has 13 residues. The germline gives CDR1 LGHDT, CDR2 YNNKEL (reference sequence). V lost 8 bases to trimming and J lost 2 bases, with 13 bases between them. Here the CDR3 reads CASRGQTPYEQYF. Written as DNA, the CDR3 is TGTGCCAGCCGAGGACAGACTCCCTACGAGCAGTACTTC.

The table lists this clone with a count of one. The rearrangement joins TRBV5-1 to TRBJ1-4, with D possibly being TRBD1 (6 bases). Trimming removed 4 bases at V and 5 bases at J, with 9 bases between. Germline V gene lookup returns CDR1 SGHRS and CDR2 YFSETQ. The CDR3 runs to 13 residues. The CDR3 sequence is CASSRTENEKLFF. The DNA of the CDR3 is TGCGCCAGCAGCCGGACAGAGAATGAAAAACTGTTTTTT.

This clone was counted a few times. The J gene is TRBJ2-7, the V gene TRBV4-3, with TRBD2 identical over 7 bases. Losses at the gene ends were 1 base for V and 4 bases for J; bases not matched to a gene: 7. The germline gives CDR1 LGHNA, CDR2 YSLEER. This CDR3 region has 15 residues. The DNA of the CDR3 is TGCGCCAGCAGCCAAGCAGGCGGGAGTGTTTACGAGCAGTACTTC. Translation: CASSQAGGSVYEQYF.